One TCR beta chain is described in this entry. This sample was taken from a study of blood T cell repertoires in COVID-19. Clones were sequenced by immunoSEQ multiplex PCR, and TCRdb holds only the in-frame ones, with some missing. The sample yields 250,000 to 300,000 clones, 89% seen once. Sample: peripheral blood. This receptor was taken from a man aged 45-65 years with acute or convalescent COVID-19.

In DNA form, the CDR3 reads TGTGCCAGTAGTGGACGACTAGCGGGGGGAGAGACCCAGTACTTC. Translated: CASSGRLAGGETQYF. The V call is TRBV19, the J call TRBJ2-5; the match to TRBD2 covers 13 bases. CDR3 length: 15 residues. The V segment lost 5 bases and the J segment 4 bases; nucleotides outside the gene matches: 4. Germline V lookup: CDR1 LNHDA, CDR2 SQIVND (reference sequence).